This TCR beta chain originates from a study of blood T cells in healthy people across ages. The CDR3 covers 13 residues. With V trimmed by 7 bases and J by 9 bases, 4 bases remained unmatched. In germline, CDR1 is SQVTM, CDR2 ANQGSEA. Study-wide findings and caveats: TCR beta diversity per million T cells fell roughly linearly with age.

A second 7 to 11 cycle PCR used barcoded and J-beta primers. One entry per CDR3 protein, called by TCRdb with MiXCR from the 5' RACE reads. The sample holds 750,000 or so distinct CDR3 sequences, 25% seen once. As for this clonotype: The antigen is not known.

These data were likewise used in another study, on T cells of mothers and their children.

The J gene is TRBJ2-1, the V gene TRBV29-1; 15 positions agree with TRBD2. Sequencing was performed on blood. The origin of this receptor is a boy between 5 and 17 years old in good health. CDR3 sequence: CSAGGLAGGEQFF. The CDR3, as DNA: TGCAGCGCTGGGGGACTAGCGGGAGGTGAGCAGTTCTTC.